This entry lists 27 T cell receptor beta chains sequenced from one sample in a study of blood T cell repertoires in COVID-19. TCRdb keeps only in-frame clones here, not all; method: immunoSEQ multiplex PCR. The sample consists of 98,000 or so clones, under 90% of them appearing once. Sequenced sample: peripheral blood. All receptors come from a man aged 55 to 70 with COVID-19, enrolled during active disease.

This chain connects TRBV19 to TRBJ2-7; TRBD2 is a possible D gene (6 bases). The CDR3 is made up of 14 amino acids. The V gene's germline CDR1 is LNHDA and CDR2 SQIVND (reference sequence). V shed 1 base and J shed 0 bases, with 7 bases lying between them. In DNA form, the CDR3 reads TGTGCCAGTAGTATAGGGCGGGGCTCCTACGAGCAGTACTTC. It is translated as CASSIGRGSYEQYF.

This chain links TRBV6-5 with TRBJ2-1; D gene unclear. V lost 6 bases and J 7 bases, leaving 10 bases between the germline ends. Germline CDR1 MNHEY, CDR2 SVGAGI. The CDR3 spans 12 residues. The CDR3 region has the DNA TGTGCCAGCAGCCTCAACTCGAATGAGCAGTTCTTC. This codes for CASSLNSNEQFF.

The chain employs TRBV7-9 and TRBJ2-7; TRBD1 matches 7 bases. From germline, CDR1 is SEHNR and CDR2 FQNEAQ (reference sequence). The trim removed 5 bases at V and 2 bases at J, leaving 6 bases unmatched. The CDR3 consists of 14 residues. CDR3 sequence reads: CASSHRDSPYEQYF. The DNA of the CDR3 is TGTGCCAGCAGCCACCGGGACAGCCCCTACGAGCAGTACTTC.

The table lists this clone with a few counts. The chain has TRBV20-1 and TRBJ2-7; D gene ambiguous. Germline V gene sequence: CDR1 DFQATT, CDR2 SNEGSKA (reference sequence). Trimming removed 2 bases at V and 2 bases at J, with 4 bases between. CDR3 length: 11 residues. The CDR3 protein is CSARTTYEQYF. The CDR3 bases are TGCAGTGCTAGAACAACCTACGAGCAGTACTTC.

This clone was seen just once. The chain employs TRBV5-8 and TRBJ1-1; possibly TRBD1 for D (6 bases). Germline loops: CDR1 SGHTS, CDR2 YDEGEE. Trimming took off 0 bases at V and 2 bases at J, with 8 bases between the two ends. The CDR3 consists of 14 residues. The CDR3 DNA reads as TGTGCCAGCAGCTTGGGGGGGCTTAACACTGAAGCTTTCTTT. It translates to CASSLGGLNTEAFF. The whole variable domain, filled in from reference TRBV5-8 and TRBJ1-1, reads EAGVTQSPTHLIKTRGQQATLRCSPISGHTSVYWYQQALGLGLQFLLWYDEGEERNRGNFPPRFSGRQFPNYSSELNVNALELEDSALYLCASSLGGLNTEAFFGQGTRLTVV.

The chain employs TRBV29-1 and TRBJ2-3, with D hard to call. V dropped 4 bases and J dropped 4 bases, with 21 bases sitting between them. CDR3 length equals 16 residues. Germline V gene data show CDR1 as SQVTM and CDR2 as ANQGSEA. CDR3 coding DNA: TGCAGCGTTGTCAGTCGAGAACAGTCGTCATCAGATACGCAGTATTTT. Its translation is CSVVSREQSSSDTQYF.

CDR3 region: CASSEGGRNYGYTF. CDR3 DNA sequence: TGTGCCAGCAGTGAAGGTGGCAGAAACTATGGCTACACCTTC. The genes are TRBV2 and TRBJ1-2, with D unresolved. Trimming removed 1 base at V and 2 bases at J, with 8 bases between. There are 14 residues in the CDR3. CDR1 SNHLY and CDR2 FYNNEI come from the germline V gene.

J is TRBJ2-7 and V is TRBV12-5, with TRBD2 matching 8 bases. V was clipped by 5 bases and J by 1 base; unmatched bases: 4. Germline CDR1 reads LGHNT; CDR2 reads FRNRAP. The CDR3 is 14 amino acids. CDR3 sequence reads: CASGPGLASYEQYF. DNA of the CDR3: TGTGCTAGTGGTCCCGGACTAGCATCCTACGAGCAGTACTTC.

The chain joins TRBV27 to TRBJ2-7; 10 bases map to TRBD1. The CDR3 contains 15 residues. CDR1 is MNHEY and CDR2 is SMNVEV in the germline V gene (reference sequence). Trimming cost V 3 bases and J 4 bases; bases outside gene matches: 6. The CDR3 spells CASSFWTGGSYEQYF. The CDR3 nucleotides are TGTGCCAGCAGTTTTTGGACAGGGGGTTCGTACGAGCAGTACTTC.

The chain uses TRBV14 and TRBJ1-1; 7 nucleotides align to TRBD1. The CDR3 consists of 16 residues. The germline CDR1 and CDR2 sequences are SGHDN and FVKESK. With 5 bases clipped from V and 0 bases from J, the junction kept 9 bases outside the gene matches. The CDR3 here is CASSARTGVMNTEAFF. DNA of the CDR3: TGTGCCAGCAGCGCCCGGACAGGAGTAATGAACACTGAAGCTTTCTTT. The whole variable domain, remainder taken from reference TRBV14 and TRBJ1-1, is EAGVTQFPSHSVIEKGQTVTLRCDPISGHDNLYWYRRVMGKEIKFLLHFVKESKQDESGMPNNRFLAERTGGTYSTLKVQPAELEDSGVYFCASSARTGVMNTEAFFGQGTRLTVV.

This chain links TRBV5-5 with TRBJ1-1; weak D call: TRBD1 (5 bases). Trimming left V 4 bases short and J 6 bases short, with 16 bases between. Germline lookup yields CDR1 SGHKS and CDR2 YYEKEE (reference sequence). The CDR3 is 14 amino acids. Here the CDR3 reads CASSRGQGGAEAFF. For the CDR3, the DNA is TGTGCCAGCAGCCGCGGGCAGGGAGGGGCTGAAGCTTTCTTT.

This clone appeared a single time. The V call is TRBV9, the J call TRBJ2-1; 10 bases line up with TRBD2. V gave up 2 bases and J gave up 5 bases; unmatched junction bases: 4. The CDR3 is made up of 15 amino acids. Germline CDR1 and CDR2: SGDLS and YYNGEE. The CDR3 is CASSVTTSGHNEQFF. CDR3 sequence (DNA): TGTGCCAGCAGCGTTACGACTAGCGGGCACAATGAGCAGTTCTTC.

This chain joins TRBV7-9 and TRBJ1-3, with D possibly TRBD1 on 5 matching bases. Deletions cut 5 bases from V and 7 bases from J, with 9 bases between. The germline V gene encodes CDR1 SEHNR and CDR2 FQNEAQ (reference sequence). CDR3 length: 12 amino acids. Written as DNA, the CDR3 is TGTGCCAGCAGCCCGGCAGGGAACACCATATATTTT. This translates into CASSPAGNTIYF.

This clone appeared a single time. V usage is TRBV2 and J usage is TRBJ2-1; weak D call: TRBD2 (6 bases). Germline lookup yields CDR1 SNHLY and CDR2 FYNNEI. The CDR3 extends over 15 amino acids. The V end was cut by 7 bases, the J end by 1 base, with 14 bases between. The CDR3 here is CASNPRDLSYNEQFF. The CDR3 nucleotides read TGTGCCAGCAATCCCAGGGACTTGTCCTACAATGAGCAGTTCTTC.

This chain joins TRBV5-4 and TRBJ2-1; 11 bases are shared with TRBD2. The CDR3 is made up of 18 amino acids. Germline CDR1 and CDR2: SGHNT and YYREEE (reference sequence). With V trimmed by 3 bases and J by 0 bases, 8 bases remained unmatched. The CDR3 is CASSYGGTSGSSYNEQFF. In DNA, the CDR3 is TGTGCCAGCAGCTACGGCGGAACTAGCGGGAGCTCCTACAATGAGCAGTTCTTC. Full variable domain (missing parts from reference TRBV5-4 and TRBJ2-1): ETGVTQSPTHLIKTRGQQVTLRCSSQSGHNTVSWYQQALGQGPQFIFQYYREEENGRGNFPPRFSGLQFPNYSSELNVNALELDDSALYLCASSYGGTSGSSYNEQFFGPGTRLTVL.

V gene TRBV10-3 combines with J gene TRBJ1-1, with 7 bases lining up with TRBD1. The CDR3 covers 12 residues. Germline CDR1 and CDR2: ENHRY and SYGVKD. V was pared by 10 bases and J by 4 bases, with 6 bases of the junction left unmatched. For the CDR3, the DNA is TGTGCCACCGGGACAGCTAGCACTGAAGCTTTCTTT. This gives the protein CATGTASTEAFF.

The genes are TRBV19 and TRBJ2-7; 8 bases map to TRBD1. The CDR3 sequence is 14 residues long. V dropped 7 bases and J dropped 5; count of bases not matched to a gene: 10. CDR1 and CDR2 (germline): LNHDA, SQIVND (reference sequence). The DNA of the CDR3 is TGTGCCAGTAAATGGGCAGGGGGCGGCGACGAGCAGTACTTC. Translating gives CASKWAGGGDEQYF.

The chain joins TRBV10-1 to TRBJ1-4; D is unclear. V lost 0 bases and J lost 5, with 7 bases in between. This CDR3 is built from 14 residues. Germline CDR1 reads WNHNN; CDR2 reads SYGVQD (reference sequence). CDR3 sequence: CASSESRSNEKLFF. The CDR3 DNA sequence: TGCGCCAGCAGTGAGTCAAGAAGCAATGAAAAACTGTTTTTT.

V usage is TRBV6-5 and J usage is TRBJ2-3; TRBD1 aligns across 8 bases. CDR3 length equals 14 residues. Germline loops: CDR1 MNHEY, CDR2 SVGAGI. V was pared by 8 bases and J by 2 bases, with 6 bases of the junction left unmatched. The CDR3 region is CASGRQGLTDTQYF. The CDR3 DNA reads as TGTGCCAGCGGAAGACAGGGGCTCACAGATACGCAGTATTTT.

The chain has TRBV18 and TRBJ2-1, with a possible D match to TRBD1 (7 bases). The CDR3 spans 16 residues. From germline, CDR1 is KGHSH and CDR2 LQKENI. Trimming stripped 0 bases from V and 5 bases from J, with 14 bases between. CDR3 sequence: CASSPPEGAFDNEQFF. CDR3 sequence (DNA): TGTGCCAGCTCACCACCGGAGGGGGCCTTCGACAATGAGCAGTTCTTC.

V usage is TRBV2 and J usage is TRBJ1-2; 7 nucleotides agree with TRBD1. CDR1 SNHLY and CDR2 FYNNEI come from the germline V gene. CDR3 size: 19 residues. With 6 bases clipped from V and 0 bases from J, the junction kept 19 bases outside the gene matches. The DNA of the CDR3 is TGTGCCAGCAGAACCGACTTGAGGGACGACAGGGTAGCTAACTATGGCTACACCTTC. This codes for CASRTDLRDDRVANYGYTF.

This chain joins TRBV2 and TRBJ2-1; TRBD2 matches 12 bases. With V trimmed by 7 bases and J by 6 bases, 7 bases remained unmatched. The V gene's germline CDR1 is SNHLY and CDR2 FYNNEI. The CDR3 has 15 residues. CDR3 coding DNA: TGTGCCAGCAAGGAAAGGACTAGCGGGATCAATGAGCAGTTCTTC. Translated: CASKERTSGINEQFF.

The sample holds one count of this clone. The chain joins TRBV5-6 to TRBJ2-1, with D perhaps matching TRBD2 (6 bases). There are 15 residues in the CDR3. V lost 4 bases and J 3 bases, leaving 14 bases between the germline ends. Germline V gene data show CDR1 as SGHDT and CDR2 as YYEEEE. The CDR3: CASSGGPNGYNEQFF. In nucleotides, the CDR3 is TGTGCCAGCAGCGGAGGGCCGAATGGCTACAATGAGCAGTTCTTC.

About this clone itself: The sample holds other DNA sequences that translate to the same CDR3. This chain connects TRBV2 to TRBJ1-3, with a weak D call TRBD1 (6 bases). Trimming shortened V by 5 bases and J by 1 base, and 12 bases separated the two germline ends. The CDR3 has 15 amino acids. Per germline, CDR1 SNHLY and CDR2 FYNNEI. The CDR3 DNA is TGTGCCAGCAGTCCTGATAGGGGGTCTGGAAACACCATATATTTT. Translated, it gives CASSPDRGSGNTIYF.

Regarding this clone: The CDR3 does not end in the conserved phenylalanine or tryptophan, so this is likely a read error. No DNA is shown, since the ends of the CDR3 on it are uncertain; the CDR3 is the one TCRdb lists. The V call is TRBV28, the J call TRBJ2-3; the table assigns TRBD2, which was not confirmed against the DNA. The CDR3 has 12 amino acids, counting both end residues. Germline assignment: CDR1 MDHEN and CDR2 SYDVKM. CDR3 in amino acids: CASSPGLAGMVL.

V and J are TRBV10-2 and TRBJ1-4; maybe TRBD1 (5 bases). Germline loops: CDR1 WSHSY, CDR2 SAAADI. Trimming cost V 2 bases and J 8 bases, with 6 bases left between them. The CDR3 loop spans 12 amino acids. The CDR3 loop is CASSEGAEKLFF. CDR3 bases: TGCGCCAGCAGTGAGGGGGCAGAAAAACTGTTTTTT.

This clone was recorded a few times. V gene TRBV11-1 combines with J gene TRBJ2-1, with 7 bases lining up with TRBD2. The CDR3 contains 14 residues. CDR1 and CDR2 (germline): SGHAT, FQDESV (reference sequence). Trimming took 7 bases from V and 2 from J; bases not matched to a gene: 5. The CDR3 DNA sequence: TGTGCCAGCAAAGCGGGAAGGGCCTACAATGAGCAGTTCTTC. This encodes CASKAGRAYNEQFF. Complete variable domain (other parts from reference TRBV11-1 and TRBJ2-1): EAEVAQSPRYKITEKSQAVAFWCDPISGHATLYWYRQILGQGPELLVQFQDESVVDDSQLPKDRFSAERLKGVDSTLKIQPAELGDSAMYLCASKAGRAYNEQFFGPGTRLTVL.